The present entry profiles one T cell receptor beta chain with its context. The sample originates from a study of OX40 agonist ivuxolimab in advanced cancers. Turning to the study itself: From about 20 to 79 years was the age range, with a mean of 60 years, and 70% to 85% were male.

Germline V gives CDR1 LNHDA, CDR2 SQIVND (reference sequence). V was pared by 10 bases and J by 3 bases, with 12 bases between. This CDR3 region has 12 residues. Researchers took blood at baseline, on cycle 4 day 1, and on cycle 7 day 1. Assay used: immunoSEQ multiplex PCR; TCRdb lists only in-frame clones, some missing. The sample holds roughly 50,000 clones; around 86% are singletons and the top ten take 0.3% to 0.4%. The specimen comprised CD4+ or CD8+ T cells sorted from blood, sampled in a trial of the OX40 agonist ivuxolimab. The receptor was isolated from an adult with an advanced solid tumor such as melanoma, head and neck, liver or kidney cancer. This sequence joins TRBV19 and TRBJ2-5; the D gene is possibly TRBD2 (5 bases). The CDR3 sequence: CATRLGEETQYF. CDR3 DNA sequence: TGTGCCACACGACTCGGGGAAGAGACCCAGTACTTC.